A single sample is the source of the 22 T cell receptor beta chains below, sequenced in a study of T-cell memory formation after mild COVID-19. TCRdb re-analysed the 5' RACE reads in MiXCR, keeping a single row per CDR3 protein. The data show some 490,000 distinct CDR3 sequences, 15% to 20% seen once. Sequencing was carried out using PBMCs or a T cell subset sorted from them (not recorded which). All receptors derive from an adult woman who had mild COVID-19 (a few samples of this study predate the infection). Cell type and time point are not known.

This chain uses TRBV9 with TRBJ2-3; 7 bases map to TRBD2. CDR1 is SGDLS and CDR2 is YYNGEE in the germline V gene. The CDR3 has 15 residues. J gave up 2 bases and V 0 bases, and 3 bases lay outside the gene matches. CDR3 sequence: CASSVDGGNTDTQYF. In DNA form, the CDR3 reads TGTGCCAGCAGCGTAGACGGGGGGAACACAGATACGCAGTATTTT.

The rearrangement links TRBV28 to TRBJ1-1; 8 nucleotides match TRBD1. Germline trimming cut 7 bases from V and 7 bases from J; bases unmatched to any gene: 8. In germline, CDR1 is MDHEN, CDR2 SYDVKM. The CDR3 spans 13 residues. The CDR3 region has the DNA TGTGCCAGCAACGCCGGACAGGGCGGTGAAGCTTTCTTT. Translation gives CASNAGQGGEAFF.

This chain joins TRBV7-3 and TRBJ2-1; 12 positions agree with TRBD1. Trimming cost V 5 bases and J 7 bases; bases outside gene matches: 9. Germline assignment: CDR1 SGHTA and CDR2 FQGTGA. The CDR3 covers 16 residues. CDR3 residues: CASSVTGTGGQNEQFF. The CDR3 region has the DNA TGTGCCAGCAGCGTGACCGGGACAGGGGGCCAGAATGAGCAGTTCTTC. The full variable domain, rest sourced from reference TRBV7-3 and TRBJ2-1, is GAGVSQTPSNKVTEKGKYVELRCDPISGHTALYWYRQSLGQGPEFLIYFQGTGAADDSGLPNDRFFAVRPEGSVSTLKIQRTERGDSAVYLCASSVTGTGGQNEQFFGPGTRLTVL.

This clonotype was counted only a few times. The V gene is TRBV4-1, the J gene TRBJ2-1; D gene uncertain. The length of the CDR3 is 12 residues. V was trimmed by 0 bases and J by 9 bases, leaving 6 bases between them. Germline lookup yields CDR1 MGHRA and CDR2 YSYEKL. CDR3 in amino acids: CASSQDLFEQFF. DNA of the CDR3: TGCGCCAGCAGCCAAGATCTTTTTGAGCAGTTCTTC.

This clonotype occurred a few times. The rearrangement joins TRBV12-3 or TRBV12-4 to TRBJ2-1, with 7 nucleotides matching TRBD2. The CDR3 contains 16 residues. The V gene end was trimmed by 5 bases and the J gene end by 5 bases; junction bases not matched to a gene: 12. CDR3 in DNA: TGTGCCAGCAGTCCCCTAGGCCGGGGGGACCACAATGAGCAGTTCTTC. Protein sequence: CASSPLGRGDHNEQFF.

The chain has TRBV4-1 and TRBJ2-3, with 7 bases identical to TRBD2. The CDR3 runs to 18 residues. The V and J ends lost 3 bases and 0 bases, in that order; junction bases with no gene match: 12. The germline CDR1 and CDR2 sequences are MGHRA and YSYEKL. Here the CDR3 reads CASSHASGFTTSTDTQYF. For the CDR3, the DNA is TGCGCCAGCAGCCACGCTAGCGGATTCACGACTAGCACAGATACGCAGTATTTT.

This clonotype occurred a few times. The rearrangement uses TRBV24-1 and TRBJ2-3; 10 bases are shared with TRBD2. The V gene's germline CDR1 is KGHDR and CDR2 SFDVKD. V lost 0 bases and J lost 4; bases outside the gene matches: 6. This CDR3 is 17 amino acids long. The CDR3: CATSDLVPSGSADTQYF. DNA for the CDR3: TGTGCCACCAGTGATTTGGTTCCTAGCGGGAGTGCAGATACGCAGTATTTT.

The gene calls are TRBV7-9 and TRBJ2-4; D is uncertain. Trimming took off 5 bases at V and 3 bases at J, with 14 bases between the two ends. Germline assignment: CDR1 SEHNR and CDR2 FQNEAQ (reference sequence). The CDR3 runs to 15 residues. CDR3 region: CASSETDGVKNIQYF. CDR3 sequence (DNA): TGTGCCAGCAGCGAGACGGACGGTGTCAAAAACATTCAGTACTTC.

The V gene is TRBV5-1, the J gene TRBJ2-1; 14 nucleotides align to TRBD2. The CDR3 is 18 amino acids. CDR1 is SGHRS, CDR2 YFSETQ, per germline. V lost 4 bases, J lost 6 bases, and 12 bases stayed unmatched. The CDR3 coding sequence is TGCGCCAGCAGCCCCGGACTAGCGGGAGGTAGGGGTCTCAATGAGCAGTTCTTC. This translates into CASSPGLAGGRGLNEQFF. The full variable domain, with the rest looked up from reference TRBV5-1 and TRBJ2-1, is KAGVTQTPRYLIKTRGQQVTLSCSPISGHRSVSWYQQTPGQGLQFLFEYFSETQRNKGNFPGRFSGRQFSNSRSEMNVSTLELGDSALYLCASSPGLAGGRGLNEQFFGPGTRLTVL.

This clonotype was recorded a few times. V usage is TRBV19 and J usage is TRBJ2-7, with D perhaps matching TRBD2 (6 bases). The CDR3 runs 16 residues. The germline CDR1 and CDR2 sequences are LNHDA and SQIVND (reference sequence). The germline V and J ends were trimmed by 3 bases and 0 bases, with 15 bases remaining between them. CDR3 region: CASSIHSSVNSYEQYF. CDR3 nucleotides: TGTGCCAGTAGTATTCACTCTAGCGTTAACTCCTACGAGCAGTACTTC.

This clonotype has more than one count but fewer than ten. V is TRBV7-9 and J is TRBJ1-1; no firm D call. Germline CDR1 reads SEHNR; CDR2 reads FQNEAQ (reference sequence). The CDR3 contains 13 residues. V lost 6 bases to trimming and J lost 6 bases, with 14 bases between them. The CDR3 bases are TGTGCCAGCAGTCGTGACCATGGTTCTGAAGCTTTCTTT. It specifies CASSRDHGSEAFF.

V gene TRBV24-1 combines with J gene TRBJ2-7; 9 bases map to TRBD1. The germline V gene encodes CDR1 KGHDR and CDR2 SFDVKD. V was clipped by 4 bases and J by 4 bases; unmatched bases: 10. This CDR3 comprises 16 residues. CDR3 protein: CATSDPRDRAGYEQYF. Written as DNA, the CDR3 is TGTGCCACCAGTGACCCGCGGGACAGGGCGGGGTACGAGCAGTACTTC.

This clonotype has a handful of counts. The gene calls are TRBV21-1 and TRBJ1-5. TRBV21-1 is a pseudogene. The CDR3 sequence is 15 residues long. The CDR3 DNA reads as TGTGCCAGCAGCAAAGAAACAGTAGCGGGTCAGCCCCAGCATTTT. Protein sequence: CASSKETVAGQPQHF.

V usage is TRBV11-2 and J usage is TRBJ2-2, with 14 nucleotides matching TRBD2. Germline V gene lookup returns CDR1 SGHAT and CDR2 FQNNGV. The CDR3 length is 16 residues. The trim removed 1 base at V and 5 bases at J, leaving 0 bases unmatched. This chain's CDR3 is CASSLGTSGRTGELFF. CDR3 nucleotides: TGTGCCAGCAGCTTAGGGACTAGCGGGAGGACCGGGGAGCTGTTTTTT.

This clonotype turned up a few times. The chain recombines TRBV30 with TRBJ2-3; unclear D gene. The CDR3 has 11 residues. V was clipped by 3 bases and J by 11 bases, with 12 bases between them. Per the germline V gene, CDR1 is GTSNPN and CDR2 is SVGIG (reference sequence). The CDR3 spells CAWRDLRLQYF. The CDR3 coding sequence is TGTGCCTGGAGGGATTTGAGACTGCAGTATTTT.

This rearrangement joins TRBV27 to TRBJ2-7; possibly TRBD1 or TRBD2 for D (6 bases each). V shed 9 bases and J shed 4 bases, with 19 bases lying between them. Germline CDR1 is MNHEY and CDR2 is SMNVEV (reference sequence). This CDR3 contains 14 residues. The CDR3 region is CASGLGQGRYEQYF. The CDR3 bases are TGTGCCAGTGGTTTGGGCCAGGGGAGGTACGAGCAGTACTTC.

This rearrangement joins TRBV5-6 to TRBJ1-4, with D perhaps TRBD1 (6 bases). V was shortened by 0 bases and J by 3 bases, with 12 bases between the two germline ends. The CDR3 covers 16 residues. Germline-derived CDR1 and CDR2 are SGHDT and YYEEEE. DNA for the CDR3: TGTGCCAGCAGCTTGGGCAGGGGACGGTCTAATGAAAAACTGTTTTTT. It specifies CASSLGRGRSNEKLFF.

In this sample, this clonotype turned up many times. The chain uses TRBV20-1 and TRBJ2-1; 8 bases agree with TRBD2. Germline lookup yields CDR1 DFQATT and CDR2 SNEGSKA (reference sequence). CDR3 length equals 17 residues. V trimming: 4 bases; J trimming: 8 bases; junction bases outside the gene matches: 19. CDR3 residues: CSAIQLVAGGDFYEQFF. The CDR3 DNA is TGCAGTGCTATACAGCTAGTGGCGGGGGGTGATTTCTATGAGCAGTTCTTC.

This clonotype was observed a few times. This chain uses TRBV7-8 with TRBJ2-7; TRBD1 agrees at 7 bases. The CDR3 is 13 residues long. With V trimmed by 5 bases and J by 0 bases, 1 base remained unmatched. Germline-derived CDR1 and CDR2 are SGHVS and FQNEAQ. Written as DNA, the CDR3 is TGTGCCAGCAGCGGGGACAGCTCCTACGAGCAGTACTTC. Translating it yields CASSGDSSYEQYF.

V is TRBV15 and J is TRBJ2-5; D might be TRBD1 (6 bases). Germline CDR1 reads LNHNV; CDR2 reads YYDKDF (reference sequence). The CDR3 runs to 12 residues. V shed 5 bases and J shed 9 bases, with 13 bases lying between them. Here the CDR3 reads CATSGSTGPQYF. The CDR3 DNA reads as TGTGCCACCAGCGGAAGCACAGGGCCCCAGTACTTC.

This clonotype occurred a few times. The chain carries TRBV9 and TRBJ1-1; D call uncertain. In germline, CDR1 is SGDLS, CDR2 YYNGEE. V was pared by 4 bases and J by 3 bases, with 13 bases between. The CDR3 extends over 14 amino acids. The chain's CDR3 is CASSLLKRDTEAFF. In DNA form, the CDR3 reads TGTGCCAGCAGCCTCCTAAAGCGCGACACTGAAGCTTTCTTT.

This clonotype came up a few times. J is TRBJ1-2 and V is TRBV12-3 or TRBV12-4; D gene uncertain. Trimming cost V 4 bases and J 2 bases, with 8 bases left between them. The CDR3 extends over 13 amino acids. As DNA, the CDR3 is TGTGCCAGCAGTTGGGGATTAAACTATGGCTACACCTTC. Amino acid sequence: CASSWGLNYGYTF.